The TCR beta chain described here comes from a study of preoperative IRX-2 immunotherapy in early breast cancer. With V trimmed by 6 bases and J by 7 bases, 8 bases remained unmatched. Germline V gene sequence: CDR1 MNHEY, CDR2 SVGAGI. This CDR3 has 15 residues. Data came from immunoSEQ multiplex PCR; TCRdb stores just in-frame clones and leaves some out. The sample comprises tens of thousands of clones, around 96% of which are singletons, and 5% to 7% rests with the top ten. Treatment denoted: preoperative locoregional IRX-2 cytokine immunotherapy. Samples came from a phase Ib trial of preoperative locoregional IRX-2 cytokine immunotherapy.

The specimen was taken from a patient treated with IRX-2 immunotherapy. This receptor was taken from a human donor with breast cancer. J is TRBJ2-1 and V is TRBV6-5, with 11 bases matching TRBD1. The CDR3 sequence: CASSPGQGVRNEQFF. CDR3 bases: TGTGCCAGCAGCCCGGGACAGGGGGTCCGAAATGAGCAGTTCTTC.